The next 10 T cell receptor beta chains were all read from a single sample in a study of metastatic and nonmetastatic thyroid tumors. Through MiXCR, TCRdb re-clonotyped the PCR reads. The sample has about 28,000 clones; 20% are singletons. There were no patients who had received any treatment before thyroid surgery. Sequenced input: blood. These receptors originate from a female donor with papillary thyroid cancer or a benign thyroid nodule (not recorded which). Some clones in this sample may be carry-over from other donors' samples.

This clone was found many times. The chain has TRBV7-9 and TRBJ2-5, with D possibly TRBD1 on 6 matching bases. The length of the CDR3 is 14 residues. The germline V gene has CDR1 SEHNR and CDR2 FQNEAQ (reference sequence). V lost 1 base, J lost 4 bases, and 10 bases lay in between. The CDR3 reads CASSLGARGETQYF. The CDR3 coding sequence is TGTGCCAGCAGCTTAGGAGCCAGGGGAGAGACCCAGTACTTC.

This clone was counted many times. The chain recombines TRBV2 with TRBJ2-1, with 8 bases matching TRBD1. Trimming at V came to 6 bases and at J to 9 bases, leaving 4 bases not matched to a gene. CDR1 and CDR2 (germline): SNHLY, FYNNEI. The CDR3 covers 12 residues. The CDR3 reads CASSPGGGEQFF. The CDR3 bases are TGTGCCAGCAGCCCAGGGGGCGGTGAGCAGTTCTTC.

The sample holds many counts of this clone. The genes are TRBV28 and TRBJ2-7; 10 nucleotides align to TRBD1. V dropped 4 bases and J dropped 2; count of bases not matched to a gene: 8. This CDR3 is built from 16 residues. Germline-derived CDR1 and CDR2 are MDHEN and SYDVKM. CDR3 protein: CASSSRQGAIPYEQYF. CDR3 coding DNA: TGTGCCAGCAGTTCTAGACAGGGGGCGATTCCCTACGAGCAGTACTTC.

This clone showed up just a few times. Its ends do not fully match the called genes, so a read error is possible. The CDR3 is CASSDSRDLGQPLINQPKHF. The CDR3 nucleotides are TGTGCCAGCAGTGACTCTCGAGACCTTGGACAGCCACTTATAAATCAGCCCAAGCATTTT. The chain links TRBV6-4 to TRBJ1-5, with D possibly matching TRBD1 (6 bases). Germline lookup yields CDR1 MRHNA and CDR2 SNTAGT. The CDR3 extends over 20 amino acids.

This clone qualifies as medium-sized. CDR3 in DNA: TGTGCCAGCAGTGAAGCATGGGGAAGCGAGCAGTACTTC. Its protein product is CASSEAWGSEQYF. The chain is built from TRBV6-1 and TRBJ2-7; no firm D call. V lost 0 bases to trimming and J lost 6 bases, with 9 bases between them. The CDR3 length is 13 residues. The germline CDR1 and CDR2 sequences are MNHNS and SASEGT.

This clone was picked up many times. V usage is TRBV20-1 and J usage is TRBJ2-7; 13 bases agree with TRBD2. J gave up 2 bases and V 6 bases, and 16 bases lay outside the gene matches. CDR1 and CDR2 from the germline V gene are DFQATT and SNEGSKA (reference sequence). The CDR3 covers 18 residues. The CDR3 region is CSATTGGGLAGTAYEQYF. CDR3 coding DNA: TGCAGTGCAACGACCGGGGGGGGACTAGCGGGAACAGCCTACGAGCAGTACTTC.

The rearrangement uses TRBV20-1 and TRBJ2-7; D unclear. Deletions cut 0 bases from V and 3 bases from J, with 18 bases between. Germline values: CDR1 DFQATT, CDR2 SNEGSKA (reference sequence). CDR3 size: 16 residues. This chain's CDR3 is CSARDSGSVQYYEQYF. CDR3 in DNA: TGCAGTGCTAGAGATTCCGGGTCGGTGCAATACTACGAGCAGTACTTC.

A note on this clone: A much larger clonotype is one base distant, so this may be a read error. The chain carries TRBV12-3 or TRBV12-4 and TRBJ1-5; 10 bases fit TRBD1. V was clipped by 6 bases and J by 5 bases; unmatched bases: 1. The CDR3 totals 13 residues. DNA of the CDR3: TGTGCCAGCAGAGGACAGGGGGATCAGCCCCAGCATTTT. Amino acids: CASRGQGDQPQHF.

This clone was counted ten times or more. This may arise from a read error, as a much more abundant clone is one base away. Here the CDR3 reads CGARGAEAWEQYF. The CDR3, as DNA: TGCGGTGCTAGAGGGGCGGAGGCATGGGAGCAGTACTTC. The V gene is TRBV20-1, the J gene TRBJ2-7, with D perhaps TRBD1 or TRBD2 (5 bases each). Germline lookup yields CDR1 DFQATT and CDR2 SNEGSKA (reference sequence). This CDR3 spans 13 amino acids.

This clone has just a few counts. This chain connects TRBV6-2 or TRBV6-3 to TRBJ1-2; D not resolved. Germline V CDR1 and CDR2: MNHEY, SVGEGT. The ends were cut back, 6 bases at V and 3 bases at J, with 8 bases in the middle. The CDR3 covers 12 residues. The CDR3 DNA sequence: TGTGCCAGCAGCCAGAGAGACTATGGCTACACCTTC. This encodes CASSQRDYGYTF.